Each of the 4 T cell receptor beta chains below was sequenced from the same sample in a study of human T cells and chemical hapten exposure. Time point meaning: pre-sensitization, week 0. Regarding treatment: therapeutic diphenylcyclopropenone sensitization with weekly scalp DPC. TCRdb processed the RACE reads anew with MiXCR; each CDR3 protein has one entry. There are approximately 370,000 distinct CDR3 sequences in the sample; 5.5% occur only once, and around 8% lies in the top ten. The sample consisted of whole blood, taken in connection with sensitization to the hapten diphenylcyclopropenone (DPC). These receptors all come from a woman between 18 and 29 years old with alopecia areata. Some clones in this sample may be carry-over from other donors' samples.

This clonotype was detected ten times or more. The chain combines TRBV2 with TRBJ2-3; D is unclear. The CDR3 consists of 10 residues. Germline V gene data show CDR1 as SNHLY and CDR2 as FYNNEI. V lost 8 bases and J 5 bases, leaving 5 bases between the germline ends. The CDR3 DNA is TGTGCCAGCCAAGAAGATACGCAGTATTTT. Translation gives CASQEDTQYF.

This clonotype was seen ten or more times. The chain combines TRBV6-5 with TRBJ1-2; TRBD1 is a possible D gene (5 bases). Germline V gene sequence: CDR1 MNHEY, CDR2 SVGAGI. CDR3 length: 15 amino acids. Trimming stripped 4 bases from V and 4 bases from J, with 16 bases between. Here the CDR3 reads CASSLGPGAPYGYTF. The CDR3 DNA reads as TGTGCCAGCAGTTTAGGCCCCGGGGCACCCTATGGCTACACCTTC.

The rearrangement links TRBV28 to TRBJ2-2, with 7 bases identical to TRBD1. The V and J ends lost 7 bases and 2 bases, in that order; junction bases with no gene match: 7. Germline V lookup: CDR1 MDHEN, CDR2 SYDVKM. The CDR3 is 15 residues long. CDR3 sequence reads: CASNSGQTNTGELFF. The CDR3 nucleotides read TGTGCCAGCAATTCGGGACAGACAAACACCGGGGAGCTGTTTTTT. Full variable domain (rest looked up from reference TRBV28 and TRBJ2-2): DVKVTQSSRYLVKRTGEKVFLECVQDMDHENMFWYRQDPGLGLRLIYFSYDVKMKEKGDIPEGYSVSREKKERFSLILESASTNQTSMYLCASNSGQTNTGELFFGEGSRLTVL.

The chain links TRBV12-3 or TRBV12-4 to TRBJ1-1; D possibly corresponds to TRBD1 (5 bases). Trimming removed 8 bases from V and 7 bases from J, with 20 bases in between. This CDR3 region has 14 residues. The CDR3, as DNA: TGTGCCAGCTCCTCCGGGGCAGTTACCAGTGAAGCTTTCTTT. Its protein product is CASSSGAVTSEAFF.